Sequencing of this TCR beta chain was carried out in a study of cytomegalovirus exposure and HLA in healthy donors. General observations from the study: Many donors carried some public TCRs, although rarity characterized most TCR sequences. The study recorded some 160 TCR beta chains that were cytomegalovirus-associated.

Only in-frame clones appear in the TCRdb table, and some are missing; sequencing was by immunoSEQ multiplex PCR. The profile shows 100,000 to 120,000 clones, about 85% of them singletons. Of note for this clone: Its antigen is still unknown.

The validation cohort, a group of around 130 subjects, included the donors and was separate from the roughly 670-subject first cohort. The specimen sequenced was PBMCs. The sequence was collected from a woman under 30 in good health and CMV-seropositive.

CDR3 in DNA: TGTGCCAGCAGCCCCCTGACGGGAGGGGTCACAGATACGCAGTATTTT. It yields the protein CASSPLTGGVTDTQYF. The gene calls are TRBV5-4 and TRBJ2-3, with 8 bases aligning to TRBD2. Germline V lookup: CDR1 SGHNT, CDR2 YYREEE (reference sequence). The CDR3 extends over 16 amino acids. The ends lost 4 bases at V and 2 bases at J; junction bases unmatched: 9.